The 27 T cell receptor beta chains in this list originate from one sample, sequenced in a study of blood T cells in healthy people across ages. It was with a sample-barcoded 5' primer and a J-beta primer mix that a second PCR of about 7 to 12 cycles was run. TCRdb called the 5' RACE reads again in MiXCR, with one record for every CDR3 protein. The table has about 2 million distinct CDR3 sequences, 40% to 55% seen once. Sequenced sample: blood. The source is a woman aged 40 to 50 in good health.

CDR3 sequence reads: CASSLQGADNEQFF. CDR3 nucleotides: TGCGCCAGCAGCCTACAGGGGGCCGACAATGAGCAGTTCTTC. This chain joins TRBV4-3 and TRBJ2-1, with 9 positions matching TRBD1. In germline, CDR1 is LGHNA, CDR2 YSLEER. This CDR3 has 14 amino acids. The trim removed 4 bases at V and 5 bases at J, leaving 3 bases unmatched.

This clonotype was counted only a few times. CDR3 region: CASSLIGSLDTQYF. CDR3 nucleotides: TGTGCCAGCAGTTTAATTGGCTCTCTAGATACGCAGTATTTT. This rearrangement joins TRBV12-3 or TRBV12-4 to TRBJ2-3; D is undetermined. V was clipped by 2 bases and J by 5 bases, with 11 bases between them. This CDR3 is 14 amino acids long.

This clonotype was detected only a few times. The gene calls are TRBV4-1 and TRBJ2-3, with a tentative D call TRBD2 (6 bases). The CDR3 consists of 17 residues. Trimming stripped 0 bases from V and 3 bases from J, with 16 bases between. Germline lookup yields CDR1 MGHRA and CDR2 YSYEKL. The CDR3 loop reads CASSQDNSGAVTDTQYF. The CDR3 DNA reads as TGCGCCAGCAGCCAAGATAATAGCGGAGCCGTGACAGATACGCAGTATTTT.

This clonotype was detected a few times. The chain employs TRBV20-1 and TRBJ2-7; D perhaps matches TRBD2 (6 bases). The CDR3 sequence is 15 residues long. The V gene lost 6 bases and the J gene lost 1 base, with 19 bases spanning the gap. Germline V lookup: CDR1 DFQATT, CDR2 SNEGSKA (reference sequence). CDR3 sequence reads: CSAMGGGRISYEQYF. CDR3 DNA sequence: TGCAGTGCGATGGGAGGAGGGAGAATATCCTACGAGCAGTACTTC.

This clonotype was seen only a few times. The genes are TRBV2 and TRBJ1-5; the D is unclear. V was cut by 4 bases and J by 2 bases, with 6 bases left in between. CDR1 and CDR2 (germline): SNHLY, FYNNEI. This CDR3 has 13 amino acids. The CDR3 reads CASSVSRNQPQHF. The CDR3 DNA is TGTGCCAGCAGTGTCTCACGCAATCAGCCCCAGCATTTT.

This sequence joins TRBV6-5 and TRBJ2-4, with 7 positions matching TRBD1. The J call may be mistaken, given a closer DNA end match to TRBJ2-7. This CDR3 spans 17 amino acids. Germline-derived CDR1 and CDR2 are MNHEY and SVGAGI. CDR3 sequence: CASSYSPDRPADYEQYF. CDR3 nucleotide sequence: TGTGCCAGCAGTTACTCGCCGGACAGGCCAGCGGACTACGAGCAGTACTTC.

V usage is TRBV4-3 and J usage is TRBJ2-4, with D maybe TRBD2 (5 bases). The DNA end is a closer match to TRBJ2-7, so the J assignment may be wrong. The CDR3 extends over 16 amino acids. Germline-derived CDR1 and CDR2 are LGHNA and YSLEER. The CDR3 coding sequence is TGCGCCAGCAGCCAAGACCCTGAGGGCGGCTGGGGCGAGCAGTACTTC. This sequence encodes CASSQDPEGGWGEQYF.

This clonotype was seen more than once but under ten times. This chain joins TRBV4-3 and TRBJ2-3; 12 bases line up with TRBD2. V dropped 2 bases and J dropped 3; count of bases not matched to a gene: 3. The germline V gene has CDR1 LGHNA and CDR2 YSLEER. The length of the CDR3 is 16 residues. Written as DNA, the CDR3 is TGCGCCAGCAGCCAAACTAGCGGGGGGTATACAGATACGCAGTATTTT. Amino acid sequence: CASSQTSGGYTDTQYF.

This clonotype was counted between two and nine times. The chain recombines TRBV25-1 with TRBJ2-1; 9 nucleotides align to TRBD2. Germline CDR1 MGHDK, CDR2 SYGVNS. V dropped 1 base and J dropped 4; count of bases not matched to a gene: 5. The CDR3 is 16 amino acids. The CDR3 loop is CASSESRLAGYNEQFF. CDR3 in DNA: TGTGCCAGCAGTGAATCGAGGCTAGCGGGGTACAATGAGCAGTTCTTC.

In nucleotides, the CDR3 is TGCGCCAGCAGCCCCCGGTCCAAGGTGGACTATGGCTACACCTTC. The encoded protein is CASSPRSKVDYGYTF. This chain joins TRBV4-3 and TRBJ1-2; D is unclear. Germline V gene lookup returns CDR1 LGHNA and CDR2 YSLEER. Trimming stripped 4 bases from V and 3 bases from J, with 15 bases between. This CDR3 has 15 residues.

The sample holds a few counts of this clonotype. The rearrangement links TRBV5-6 to TRBJ2-5; a possible D gene is TRBD2 (6 bases). The CDR3 runs 16 residues. Germline loops: CDR1 SGHDT, CDR2 YYEEEE. The V end lost 6 bases, the J end lost 4 bases, and 22 bases lay between the germline ends. CDR3 sequence: CASTVNWGVKSETQYF. The CDR3 DNA is TGTGCCAGCACCGTAAACTGGGGGGTGAAGTCAGAGACCCAGTACTTC.

Only a few counts were recorded for this clonotype. The chain recombines TRBV2 with TRBJ2-1, with 12 positions matching TRBD2. With 3 bases clipped from V and 4 bases from J, the junction kept 4 bases outside the gene matches. CDR1 is SNHLY, CDR2 FYNNEI, per germline. The CDR3 loop spans 16 amino acids. Here the CDR3 DNA reads TGTGCCAGCAGTGAGTCTAGCGGGGGGGTGTACAATGAGCAGTTCTTC. Translation: CASSESSGGVYNEQFF.

This chain joins TRBV4-2 and TRBJ1-4, with TRBD1 matching 7 bases. The junction had 7 bases not matched to a gene; V was cut back by 1 base and J by 8 bases. Germline V CDR1 and CDR2: LGHNA, YNFKEQ. The CDR3 runs to 15 residues. CDR3 DNA: TGTGCCAGCAGCCAAGGAACAGGGGCTACCGAAAAACTGTTTTTT. As protein: CASSQGTGATEKLFF.

This sequence joins TRBV20-1 and TRBJ2-7, with 10 bases fitting TRBD2. Germline assignment: CDR1 DFQATT and CDR2 SNEGSKA (reference sequence). Trimming took 0 bases from V and 2 from J; bases not matched to a gene: 4. The CDR3 covers 15 residues. CDR3 bases: TGCAGTGCTAGAGATAGCGGGGGGTTAGCCTACGAGCAGTACTTC. It encodes CSARDSGGLAYEQYF.

J is TRBJ2-7 and V is TRBV27; 10 positions agree with TRBD1. Germline CDR1 is MNHEY and CDR2 is SMNVEV (reference sequence). V was clipped by 3 bases and J by 2 bases; unmatched bases: 7. The CDR3 contains 16 residues. DNA of the CDR3: TGTGCCAGCAGTTTTGGGACAGGGGATAGTCCCTACGAGCAGTACTTC. It encodes CASSFGTGDSPYEQYF.

This clonotype was observed a handful of times. V is TRBV2 and J is TRBJ2-7, with D possibly matching TRBD1 (6 bases). Trimming removed 4 bases at V and 3 bases at J, with 13 bases between. Germline CDR1 reads SNHLY; CDR2 reads FYNNEI. This CDR3 region has 14 residues. Written as DNA, the CDR3 is TGTGCCAGCAGTGTGTACAGGGTCTGCTACGAGCAGTACTTC. It is translated as CASSVYRVCYEQYF.

The chain carries TRBV10-3 and TRBJ1-1; TRBD1 might be the D (6 bases). The length of the CDR3 is 14 residues. The germline V and J ends were trimmed by 3 bases and 1 base, with 9 bases remaining between them. Germline CDR1 ENHRY, CDR2 SYGVKD. CDR3 coding DNA: TGTGCCATCAGTGATACAGGGTCGAACACTGAAGCTTTCTTT. Translated: CAISDTGSNTEAFF.

The chain couples TRBV24-1 to TRBJ2-1; D unclear. Trimming removed 4 bases from V and 0 bases from J, with 9 bases in between. The CDR3 consists of 15 residues. Looked up from germline, CDR1 is KGHDR and CDR2 is SFDVKD. The CDR3 sequence is CATSDTKSSYNEQFF. The CDR3 DNA reads TGTGCCACCAGTGACACCAAAAGCTCCTACAATGAGCAGTTCTTC.

The chain uses TRBV15 and TRBJ2-1, with D perhaps matching TRBD1 (6 bases). The CDR3 has 11 amino acids. Trimming removed 9 bases from V and 8 bases from J, with 11 bases in between. CDR1 LNHNV and CDR2 YYDKDF come from the germline V gene (reference sequence). The DNA for the CDR3 is TGTGCCACACGCACAGGGCATGAGCAGTTCTTC. Encoded protein: CATRTGHEQFF. Drawing the rest from reference TRBV15 and TRBJ2-1, the complete variable domain is DAMVIQNPRYQVTQFGKPVTLSCSQTLNHNVMYWYQQKSSQAPKLLFHYYDKDFNNEADTPDNFQSRRPNTSFCFLDIRSPGLGDTAMYLCATRTGHEQFFGPGTRLTVL.

Notes on this clonotype: A read error may produce the germline difference seen at one junction end. This chain connects TRBV4-2 to TRBJ1-2; 9 bases match TRBD1. The CDR3 consists of 13 residues. Looked up from germline, CDR1 is LGHNA and CDR2 is YNFKEQ. The CDR3 protein is CAGSLGTGYGYTF. The DNA of the CDR3 is TGTGCCGGCAGCCTTGGGACAGGGTATGGCTACACCTTC.

This clonotype occurred a few times. V is TRBV11-2 and J is TRBJ2-1; 8 nucleotides agree with TRBD2. The germline gives CDR1 SGHAT, CDR2 FQNNGV. The V segment lost 3 bases and the J segment 4 bases; nucleotides outside the gene matches: 23. CDR3 length equals 21 residues. This CDR3 reads CASSFNPPWRGAGRAYNEQFF. CDR3 DNA sequence: TGTGCCAGCAGCTTTAATCCACCATGGCGGGGGGCCGGTAGGGCTTACAATGAGCAGTTCTTC.

The chain is built from TRBV7-2 and TRBJ2-3, with 14 positions matching TRBD2. The V gene's germline CDR1 is SGHTA and CDR2 FQGNSA. Trimming at V came to 5 bases and at J to 6 bases, leaving 10 bases not matched to a gene. This CDR3 is built from 17 residues. This CDR3 is CASSRGLAGAGFDTQYF. Written as DNA, the CDR3 is TGTGCCAGCAGCAGGGGACTAGCGGGGGCTGGGTTTGATACGCAGTATTTT.

The rearrangement links TRBV15 to TRBJ2-3; D remains ambiguous. Germline CDR1 LNHNV, CDR2 YYDKDF (reference sequence). V was shortened by 0 bases and J by 6 bases, with 4 bases between the two germline ends. CDR3 length equals 12 residues. The CDR3 DNA reads TGTGCCACCAGCAGAGATGGGGATACGCAGTATTTT. Protein product: CATSRDGDTQYF.

This chain links TRBV15 with TRBJ1-2, with D hard to call. The germline CDR1 and CDR2 sequences are LNHNV and YYDKDF (reference sequence). The length of the CDR3 is 14 residues. The V end was cut by 3 bases, the J end by 8 bases, with 16 bases between. CDR3: CATSSRDGRGGYTF. As DNA, the CDR3 is TGTGCCACCAGCAGCCGAGACGGGCGTGGGGGCTACACCTTC.

The gene calls are TRBV24-1 and TRBJ2-3; 13 bases fit TRBD2. Germline V gene data show CDR1 as KGHDR and CDR2 as SFDVKD. This CDR3 has 17 residues. V lost 3 bases and J lost 2; bases outside the gene matches: 4. The CDR3 region is CATSDRGLAGATDTQYF. CDR3 sequence (DNA): TGTGCCACCAGTGATCGAGGACTAGCGGGGGCCACAGATACGCAGTATTTT.

In regard to this clonotype: A read error may be the cause here, since a much bigger clone is one base away. V is TRBV29-1 and J is TRBJ2-1; D perhaps matches TRBD1 (7 bases). Germline CDR1 is SQVTM and CDR2 is ANQGSEA. Trimming shortened V by 1 base and J by 7 bases, and 26 bases separated the two germline ends. The CDR3 spans 18 residues. This CDR3 is CSVEARPPGGHRGNEQFF. The CDR3 nucleotides are TGCAGCGTTGAAGCTAGGCCTCCCGGGGGCCACAGGGGTAATGAGCAGTTCTTC.

The chain is built from TRBV27 and TRBJ2-3, with D unresolved. The CDR3 spans 14 residues. V dropped 8 bases and J dropped 2 bases, with 14 bases sitting between them. Germline-derived CDR1 and CDR2 are MNHEY and SMNVEV (reference sequence). The CDR3 coding sequence is TGTGCCAGCCAACCGGGTGCCTCCACAGATACGCAGTATTTT. Translated, it gives CASQPGASTDTQYF.